The clone carrying this T cell receptor beta chain was picked up many times. The antigen is undetermined. This specimen belongs to a study of T cells in Graves' hyperthyroidism and ophthalmopathy. Overall study: At initial diagnosis, before any treatment had begun, peripheral blood was obtained.

Individuals with ophthalmopathy presented a Clinical Activity Score of at least 3, a NOSPECS grade of at least 4 and a duration under 3 months. CDR3 length: 13 residues. The V and J ends lost 0 bases and 6 bases respectively, with 8 bases between them. Germline lookup yields CDR1 LGHNA and CDR2 YNFKEQ. RNA transcripts yielded amplified TCR beta CDR3 regions. The HTBI set primed first-round TCR CDR3 RT-PCR. TCRdb independently ran MiXCR on the multiplex PCR reads; one entry per CDR3 protein. The table has approximately 400,000 distinct CDR3 sequences, around 13% seen once; the top ten hold 15% to 20%. General observations from the study: Most clonotypes expanded in thyroid above 0.001 were likewise present in blood.

The receptor's source is a woman aged 25 to 39 with Graves' ophthalmopathy. The chain combines TRBV4-2 with TRBJ1-2; D not resolved. Sequencing was carried out using blood. The DNA of the CDR3 is TGTGCCAGCAGCCAAGATCGGACCGATGGCTACACCTTC. Translation: CASSQDRTDGYTF.